The rows below give T cell receptor beta chains drawn from one sample of a study of CXCR3-negative and CXCR3-positive naive CD8 T cells. TCRdb reprocessed the 5' RACE reads; each CDR3 protein has one entry and no DNA is given. The specimen's table records tens of thousands of distinct CDR3 sequences. Source material: naive CXCR3+ CD8+ T cells from blood. The receptor set was obtained from a human donor in good health. Some clones in this sample may be carry-over from other donors' samples. Each CDR3 is given with its conserved first and last residue.

V gene: TRBV4-3; J gene: TRBJ2-1; CDR3 protein: CASSQDLNPTFYNEQFF
V gene: TRBV25-1; J gene: TRBJ2-7; CDR3 protein: CASSEGTTGAYEQYF
V gene: TRBV2; J gene: TRBJ2-2; CDR3 protein: CASDHRGTGELFF
V gene: TRBV27; J gene: TRBJ1-2; CDR3 protein: CASSHVADLANYGYTF
V gene: TRBV18; J gene: TRBJ2-7; CDR3 protein: CASSPGGQGAYEQYF
V gene: TRBV6-5; J gene: TRBJ1-1; CDR3 protein: CASRPRTANTEAFF
V gene: TRBV5-5; J gene: TRBJ2-3; CDR3 protein: CASSPSGGTPGTQYF
V gene: TRBV7-8; J gene: TRBJ2-7; CDR3 protein: CASSRLAGAGEQYF
V gene: TRBV28; J gene: TRBJ2-5; CDR3 protein: CASSLLTSGRGETQYF
V gene: TRBV5-1; J gene: TRBJ2-1; CDR3 protein: CASSLTPGVSSYNEQFF
V gene: TRBV7-6; J gene: TRBJ2-1; CDR3 protein: CASSPPAFYNEQFF
V gene: TRBV4-1; J gene: TRBJ1-2; CDR3 protein: CASSQVDFNYGYTF
V gene: TRBV15; J gene: TRBJ2-3; CDR3 protein: CATSTQPIQGSTDTQYF
V gene: TRBV28; J gene: TRBJ2-7; CDR3 protein: CASSASTGFEQYF